Listed below are T cell receptor beta chains from one sample, sequenced in a study of cytomegalovirus exposure and HLA in healthy donors. Only in-frame clones appear in the TCRdb table, and some are missing; sequencing was by immunoSEQ multiplex PCR. The sample includes roughly 200,000 clones, around 75% of them seen just once. Material: PBMCs. Receptors originate from a female donor in good health and CMV-seronegative. The conserved cysteine and the conserved F or W are not part of the CDR3 here. A D gene is named only where the DNA matches it firmly.

V gene	D gene	J gene	CDR3 protein
TRBV6-6	TRBD2	TRBJ2-5	ASSHRLAGKETQY
TRBV5-4	TRBD2	TRBJ2-7	ASSLGTSGLYEQY
TRBV19	TRBD1	TRBJ2-7	ASSSPGQTYEQY
TRBV30	TRBD1	TRBJ1-5	AWSVGQGNQPQH
TRBV6-5	TRBD1	TRBJ1-5	ASSNGGGLAQPQH
TRBV9	TRBD1	TRBJ1-2	ASSADRQGLERGYT
TRBV7-7	TRBD2	TRBJ2-7	ASSLGAGGTNEQY
TRBV7-8	TRBD1	TRBJ2-7	ASSLGTGIEQY
TRBV7-9	NA	TRBJ1-2	SSSKPDSSLIYGYT
TRBV30	NA	TRBJ1-3	AWSSGVMTGYSGNTIY
TRBV30	TRBD2	TRBJ2-3	ALSGGHASAQY
TRBV5-6	NA	TRBJ1-1	ASSFYDTEAF
TRBV7-3	NA	TRBJ1-1	ASSLRAGAEYEAF
TRBV6-5	TRBD1	TRBJ2-2	ASSRQGAGELF
TRBV6-5	TRBD2	TRBJ2-1	ASSYWREPYNEQF
TRBV18	TRBD1	TRBJ1-2	ASSPGGNRGSYGYT
TRBV5-1	NA	TRBJ2-2	ASSFQGGVPGELF
TRBV7-9	TRBD1	TRBJ1-3	ASSPGQKNTIY
TRBV6-5	TRBD1	TRBJ1-1	ASSYSTGQAF
TRBV6-5	TRBD1	TRBJ1-2	ASSFGTGGLYGYT
TRBV6-5	TRBD1	TRBJ2-2	ASSFHGTGYTGELF
TRBV7-9	NA	TRBJ2-1	ASSSDRQLAYNEQF
TRBV29-1	TRBD2	TRBJ2-1	SGTSGSYNEQF
TRBV6-1	NA	TRBJ2-7	ASSEARGAYEQY
TRBV5-4	NA	TRBJ2-1	ASSLASRRGGHNEQF
TRBV15	TRBD1	TRBJ2-7	ATSGRGTDRYEQY
TRBV5-6	NA	TRBJ2-7	ASSLVSRGEQY
TRBV19	NA	TRBJ2-3	ATRSSGSTQY
TRBV7-3	TRBD2	NA	ASSLDGPGTSGNYEQY
TRBV5-6	NA	TRBJ1-1	ASSLVQGEAF
TRBV9	NA	TRBJ1-2	ASSATGWGYT
TRBV6-6	NA	TRBJ1-1	ASSFRQSVTEAF
TRBV9	TRBD2	TRBJ2-3	ASSESGTSGSTDTQY
TRBV11-2	NA	TRBJ2-1	ASSLGQYNEQF
TRBV5-4	NA	TRBJ1-2	ASSLAQGSGYGYT
TRBV27	NA	TRBJ2-1	ASSLLMGRYNEQF
TRBV7-9	NA	TRBJ1-5	ASSLGQENQPQH
TRBV27	TRBD1	TRBJ2-7	ASSLGQGAYEQY
TRBV25-1	TRBD1	TRBJ1-1	ASSGQGSEAF
TRBV7-2	NA	TRBJ2-7	ASSTIYEQY
TRBV28	NA	TRBJ2-2	ASHNSYTGELF
TRBV14	NA	TRBJ2-7	ASSLRLGVSHEQY
TRBV6-1	NA	TRBJ2-7	ASSEGKPYEQY
TRBV6-4	NA	TRBJ1-6	ASNDSSSYNSPLH
TRBV9	TRBD2	TRBJ2-3	ASSVWRGGADTQY
TRBV28	NA	TRBJ2-7	ASSPPAGYEQY
TRBV10-3	TRBD2	TRBJ2-1	AISEGLAGGPFTDEQF
TRBV9	TRBD1	TRBJ1-3	ASSPRDRKIPLWPKTGNTIY
TRBV2	NA	TRBJ2-7	ASRDRTGAYEQY
TRBV4-3	TRBD1	TRBJ2-2	ASSQPTGGYTGELF
TRBV6-1	NA	TRBJ1-1	ASTDRWANTEAF